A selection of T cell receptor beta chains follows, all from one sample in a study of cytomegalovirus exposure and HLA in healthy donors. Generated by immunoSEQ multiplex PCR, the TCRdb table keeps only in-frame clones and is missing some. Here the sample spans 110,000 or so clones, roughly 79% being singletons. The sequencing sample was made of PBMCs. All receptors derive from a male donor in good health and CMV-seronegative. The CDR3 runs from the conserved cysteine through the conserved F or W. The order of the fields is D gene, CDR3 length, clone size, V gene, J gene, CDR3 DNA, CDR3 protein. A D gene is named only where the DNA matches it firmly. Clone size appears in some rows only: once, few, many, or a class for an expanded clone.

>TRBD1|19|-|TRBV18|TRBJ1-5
TGTGCCAGCTCACCATCGTCGGGACAGGGGGCGCCCCGGGTTTGGCCCCAGCATTTT
CASSPSSGQGAPRVWPQHF
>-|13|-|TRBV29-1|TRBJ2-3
TGCAGCGTTGCCAGCGGAAGCACAGATACGCAGTATTTT
CSVASGSTDTQYF
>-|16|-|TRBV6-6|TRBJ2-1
TGTGCCAGCAGTTACTCCTGGCGGGGATCCTACAATGAGCAGTTCTTC
CASSYSWRGSYNEQFF
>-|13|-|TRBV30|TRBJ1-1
TGTGCCTGGAATGGTCCAGGGGAGCAGGGAGCTTTCTTT
CAWNGPGEQGAFF
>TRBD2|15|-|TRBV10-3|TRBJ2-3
TGTGCCACCCAGGGACTAGCGGGAGCAACAGATACGCAGTATTTT
CATQGLAGATDTQYF
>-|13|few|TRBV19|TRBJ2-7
TGTGCCAGTAGTATCCGGGACACCTACGAGCAGTACTTC
CASSIRDTYEQYF
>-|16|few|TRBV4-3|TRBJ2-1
TGCGCCAGCAGCCAAGGTCTCTGGAGCTCCTACAATGAGCAGTTCTTC
CASSQGLWSSYNEQFF
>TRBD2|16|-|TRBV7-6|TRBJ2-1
TGTGCCAGCAGCTTCTCCGGGACTACATATTACAATGAGCAGTTCTTC
CASSFSGTTYYNEQFF
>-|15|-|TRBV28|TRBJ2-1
TGTGCCAGCACCCCTGGCCGCGGGGCTTACAATGAGCAGTTCTTC
CASTPGRGAYNEQFF
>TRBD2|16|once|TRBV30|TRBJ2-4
TGTGCCTGGAGTCCTGGAGCGGGAGGGCTGGAAAACATTCAGTACTTC
CAWSPGAGGLENIQYF
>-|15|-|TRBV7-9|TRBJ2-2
TGTGCCAGCAGCTTACTACAGAAGAACACCGGGGAGCTGTTTTTT
CASSLLQKNTGELFF
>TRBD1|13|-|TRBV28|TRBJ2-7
TGTGCCATCGGGACAGCCTCAAGGTACGAGCAGTACTTC
CAIGTASRYEQYF
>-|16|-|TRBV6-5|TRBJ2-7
TGTGCCAGCAGTTATCTTAGAAGAGCAAAAAGGGGCGAGCAGTACTTC
CASSYLRRAKRGEQYF
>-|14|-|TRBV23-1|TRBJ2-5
TGCGCCAGCAGTCGCGCAGGGTTTTTAAAGACCCAGTACTTC
CASSRAGFLKTQYF
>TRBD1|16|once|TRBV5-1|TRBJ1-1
TGCGCCAGCAGCTGGGGGGACAGGGAGAGGAACACTGAAGCTTTCTTT
CASSWGDRERNTEAFF
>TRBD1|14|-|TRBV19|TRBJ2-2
TGTGCCAGTACCCTACAGGGGTGGGCCGGGGAGCTGTTTTTT
CASTLQGWAGELFF
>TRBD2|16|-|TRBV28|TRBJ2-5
TGTGCCAGCAGTTTCCTTTACGGGGGGGAAAAAGAGACCCAGTACTTC
CASSFLYGGEKETQYF
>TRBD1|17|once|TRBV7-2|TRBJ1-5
TGTGCCAGCAGTTTCGGACAGGGTGGGTTTAGTTTAGGGCCCCAGCATTTT
CASSFGQGGFSLGPQHF
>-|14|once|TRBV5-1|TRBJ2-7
TGCGCCAGCAGCTTGGTCGCTTGGAGCTACGAGCAGTACTTC
CASSLVAWSYEQYF
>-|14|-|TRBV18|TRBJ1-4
TGTGCCAGCTCACAACAGGGTAGGCATGAAAAACTGTTTTTT
CASSQQGRHEKLFF
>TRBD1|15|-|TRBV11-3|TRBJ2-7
TGTGCCAGCAGCCTCGACAGGGGGCAGTCCTACGAGCAGTACTTC
CASSLDRGQSYEQYF
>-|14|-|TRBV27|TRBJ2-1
TGTGCCAGCAGTCCCCGGCCGGTCGGGAATGAGCAGTTCTTC
CASSPRPVGNEQFF
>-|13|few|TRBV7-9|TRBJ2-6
TGTGCCAGCAGCTCGTTGGGGGCCAACGTCCTGACTTTC
CASSSLGANVLTF
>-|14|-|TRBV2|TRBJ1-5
TGTGCCAGCTACAAGGACGGGGATAGACAGCCCCAGCATTTT
CASYKDGDRQPQHF
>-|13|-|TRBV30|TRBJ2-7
TGTGCCTGGAGTGTAGGGCAGGGCTACGAGCAGTACTTC
CAWSVGQGYEQYF
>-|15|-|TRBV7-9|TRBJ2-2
TGTGCCAGCAGCTTAATAGCGGAAAACACCGGGGAGCTGTTTTTT
CASSLIAENTGELFF
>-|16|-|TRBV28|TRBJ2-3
TGTGCCAGCAGTTTATTGACAGACTCCTTCACAGATACGCAGTATTTT
CASSLLTDSFTDTQYF
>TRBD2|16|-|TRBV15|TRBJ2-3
TGTGCCACCAGCACCTATAGCGGGAGGTTCGGCGATACGCAGTATTTT
CATSTYSGRFGDTQYF
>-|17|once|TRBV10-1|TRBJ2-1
TGCGCCAGCAGTGTGGGGGGCGGTGGAGGGGGCTATGATGAGCAGTTCTTC
CASSVGGGGGGYDEQFF
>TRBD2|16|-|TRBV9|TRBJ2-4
TGTGCCAGCAGCGTGGGGTCGGGGGGTGCCAAAAACATTCAGTACTTC
CASSVGSGGAKNIQYF
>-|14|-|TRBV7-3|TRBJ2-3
TGTGCCAGCAGTCGAGGACAACGCACAGATACGCAGTATTTT
CASSRGQRTDTQYF
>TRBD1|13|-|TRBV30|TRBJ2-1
TGTGCCTGGAGGGGACAGACGTACAATGAGCAGTTCTTC
CAWRGQTYNEQFF
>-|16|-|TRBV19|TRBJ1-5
TGTGCCAGTAGGATTACAGGGACATTGGGCAATCAGCCCCAGCATTTT
CASRITGTLGNQPQHF
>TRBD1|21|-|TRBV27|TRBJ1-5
TGTGCCAGCAGTCGAACCCCGGGACAGGGGGCATTTCGTTATGGCAATCAGCCCCAGCATTTT
CASSRTPGQGAFRYGNQPQHF
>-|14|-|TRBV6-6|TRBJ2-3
TGTGCCAGCAGATGGGGGCAGGGCACAGATACGCAGTATTTT
CASRWGQGTDTQYF
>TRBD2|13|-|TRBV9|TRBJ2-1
TGTGCCAGTACCGGGAGGATATACAATGAGCAGTTCTTC
CASTGRIYNEQFF
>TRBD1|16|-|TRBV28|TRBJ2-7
TGTGCCAGCACCGGCACAAACAGGGGCTTTCCCTACGAGCAGTACTTC
CASTGTNRGFPYEQYF
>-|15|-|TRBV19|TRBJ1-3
TGTGCCAGTAGTACTCAGGTTCTCTCTGGAAACACCATATATTTT
CASSTQVLSGNTIYF
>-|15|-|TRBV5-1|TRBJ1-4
TGCGCCAGCAGCTTGTCTGGCGGAGGTGGGGAAAAACTGTTTTTT
CASSLSGGGGEKLFF
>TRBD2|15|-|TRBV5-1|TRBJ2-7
TGCGCCAGCAGCGCCGCTAGCGGGAGGGTCTACGAGCAGTACTTC
CASSAASGRVYEQYF
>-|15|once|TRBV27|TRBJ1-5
TGTGCCAGCAGTTTATCGGGGGGAGCTGGTCAGCCCCAGCATTTT
CASSLSGGAGQPQHF
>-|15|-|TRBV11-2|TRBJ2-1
TGTGCCAGCAGCCCTCCCGGTAGCGGCCTGAATGAGCAGTTCTTC
CASSPPGSGLNEQFF
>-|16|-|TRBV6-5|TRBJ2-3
TGTGCCAGCAGTTACACCGGGACTGCCATCACAGATACGCAGTATTTT
CASSYTGTAITDTQYF
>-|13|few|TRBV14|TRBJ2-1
TGTGCCAGCAGCTTTAGCTCCTACAATGAGCAGTTCTTC
CASSFSSYNEQFF